Below, one T cell receptor (beta chain) is given with its context. Its antigen is unknown. The sample is drawn from a study of beta chain features in type 1 diabetes. Notes on the study in general: TCRB CDR3s were moderately but significantly shorter in Type 1 diabetes patients in all four CD4+ subsets.

Sorting produced populations that all topped 95% purity. Expressed TCRB transcripts were sequenced, since all the RNA that had been isolated was reverse transcribed. Some clones are missing from TCRdb's copy, which holds only in-frame ones; the method was immunoSEQ multiplex PCR. Of some 120,000 clones in the sample, around 15% were seen once. CDR1 and CDR2 from the germline V gene are SGHDN and FVKESK. With 3 bases removed from V and 3 bases from J, the gap between germline ends came to 10 bases. This CDR3 spans 14 amino acids. The source material was central memory CD4+ T cells from blood. The sequence was obtained from a man between 18 and 35 years old with type 1 diabetes. The rearrangement uses TRBV14 and TRBJ2-3; D gene uncertain. The CDR3: CASSHILVTDTQYF. The DNA of the CDR3 is TGTGCCAGCAGCCATATCCTAGTGACAGATACGCAGTATTTT.